Below are 8 T cell receptor beta chains sequenced from a single sample in a study of T cell repertoires in aging, cancer and after chemotherapy. The template was genomic DNA from peripheral blood, not RNA. A mixed TRB-A/B primer pool amplified rearranged TRB by multiplex touch-down PCR. TCRdb itself ran the multiplex PCR reads through MiXCR, one entry per CDR3 protein. The table includes roughly 12,000 distinct CDR3 sequences, approximately 27% detected once. The sequenced sample was blood. The receptors here all came from a human donor with a blood cancer.

As regards this clonotype: A much larger clone sits a single nucleotide away, making a read error possible. The gene calls are TRBV6-1 and TRBJ1-6; TRBD1 matches at 10 bases. Germline values: CDR1 MNHNS, CDR2 SASEGT. This CDR3 has 14 amino acids. CDR3 coding DNA: TGTGACAGCAGGGACAGGGGCTATAATTCACCCCTCCACTTT. Translating gives CDSRDRGYNSPLHF.

This clonotype showed up many times. The rearrangement joins TRBV6-2 or TRBV6-3 to TRBJ1-4, with D unresolved. This CDR3 has 16 amino acids. V shed 7 bases and J shed 8 bases, with 23 bases lying between them. Germline V CDR1 and CDR2: MNHEY, SVGEGT. As DNA, the CDR3 is TGTGCCAGCACCAGAATTTGGCTCCCATCGTCCGAAAAACTGTTTTTT. Residues: CASTRIWLPSSEKLFF.

This clonotype has a count of ten or more. It is unclear where the CDR3 begins or ends on the DNA, so no DNA is shown, and the CDR3 is as TCRdb lists it. The chain uses TRBV6-5 and TRBJ1-4; TRBD1, the table's D call, lacks a check against the DNA. The CDR3 length equals 15 residues, ends included. Looked up from germline, CDR1 is MNHEY and CDR2 is SVGAGI. The CDR3 protein is CASSTSTGGDEKLFF.

In its sample, this clonotype was seen many times. CDR3 in DNA: TGTGCCAGCAAGCCTTACATCGGGGACGTGTACAATGAGCAGTTCTTC. Protein product: CASKPYIGDVYNEQFF. The V gene is TRBV6-5, the J gene TRBJ2-1; D may match TRBD1 or TRBD2 (5 bases each). The V and J ends lost 7 bases and 4 bases respectively, with 20 bases between them. Germline V gene data show CDR1 as MNHEY and CDR2 as SVGAGI. CDR3 length: 16 amino acids.

The chain has TRBV30 and TRBJ1-6, with 7 bases that match TRBD1. CDR3 length: 14 amino acids. Germline CDR1 reads GTSNPN; CDR2 reads SVGIG (reference sequence). Unmatched junction bases numbered 8, after V lost 5 bases and J lost 7 bases. The CDR3: CAWDSTGENSPLHF. The CDR3 coding sequence is TGTGCCTGGGACTCCACAGGGGAAAATTCACCCCTCCACTTT. The whole variable domain, remainder taken from reference TRBV30 and TRBJ1-6, is SQTIHQWPATLVQPVGSPLSLECTVEGTSNPNLYWYRQAAGRGLQLLFYSVGIGQISSEVPQNLSASRPQDRQFILSSKKLLLSDSGFYLCAWDSTGENSPLHFGNGTRLTVT.

V usage is TRBV11-2 and J usage is TRBJ1-2; D might be TRBD1 (5 bases). Trimming pared 5 bases from V and 6 bases from J, leaving 16 bases between. Germline-derived CDR1 and CDR2 are SGHAT and FQNNGV. The CDR3 loop spans 14 amino acids. CDR3 nucleotide sequence: TGTGCCAGCAGCGGGACCTCAGGGAGGGATGGCTACACCTTC. This sequence encodes CASSGTSGRDGYTF.

This clonotype was detected only a few times. V is TRBV5-1 and J is TRBJ2-2, with 10 positions matching TRBD1. CDR3 length: 15 amino acids. CDR1 and CDR2 from the germline V gene are SGHRS and YFSETQ. V was clipped by 3 bases and J by 5 bases; unmatched bases: 4. The DNA of the CDR3 is TGCGCCAGCAGCTCCCGGGACAGGGGTACCGGGGAGCTGTTTTTT. Amino acids: CASSSRDRGTGELFF.

Of note for this clonotype: A much larger clone lies one base from this, so it may be a read error. The chain combines TRBV6-4 with TRBJ2-2; perhaps TRBD1 as D (8 bases). Per the germline V gene, CDR1 is MRHNA and CDR2 is SNTAGT. The CDR3 is 15 residues long. V was clipped by 6 bases and J by 6 bases, with 17 bases between them. CDR3 amino acids: CASSRGQGGPGELFF. CDR3 bases: TGTGCCAGCAGCCGTGGACAGGGAGGGCCCGGGGAGCTGTTTTTT.